Listed below are T cell receptor beta chains from one sample, sequenced in a study of shared clonotypes between healthy human individuals. TCRdb's table, derived via immunoSEQ multiplex PCR, lists solely in-frame clones and lacks some. The repertoire holds 2 million to 3 million clones, approximately 92% seen once, with over 0.12% in the top ten. The sequencing sample was made of naive CD4+ T cells sorted from blood. The receptors were sampled from a man aged 18 to 30 in good health. Each CDR3 is given with its conserved first and last residue. The D gene is left open where the match is weak. Clone size is stated in some rows and not others, as once, few, many or a class when expanded.

CDR3 length,clone size,J gene,V gene,D gene,CDR3 protein,CDR3 DNA
19,-,TRBJ2-1,TRBV4-1,TRBD2,CASSQDSASGRIGYNEQFF,TGCGCCAGCAGCCAAGATTCGGCTAGCGGGAGAATCGGCTACAATGAGCAGTTCTTC
17,-,TRBJ1-6,TRBV4-1,-,CASSQAQMYSYNSPLHF,TGCGCCAGCAGCCAAGCGCAGATGTACTCCTATAATTCACCCCTCCACTTT
15,-,TRBJ1-1,TRBV6-1,-,CASSEWGSLNTEAFF,TGTGCCAGCAGTGAATGGGGCAGCTTGAACACTGAAGCTTTCTTT
14,-,TRBJ2-5,TRBV11-2,-,CASSLGWGQETQYF,TGTGCCAGCAGCTTAGGTTGGGGTCAAGAGACCCAGTACTTC
12,once,TRBJ1-1,TRBV19,-,CASSRQFAEAFF,TGTGCCAGTAGTAGACAGTTCGCTGAAGCTTTCTTT
14,-,TRBJ2-5,TRBV7-9,-,CASSLEPGQETQYF,TGTGCCAGCAGCTTAGAACCGGGACAAGAGACCCAGTACTTC
17,-,TRBJ2-7,TRBV18,TRBD2,CASSPSFGTSGLYEQYF,TGTGCCAGCTCACCTTCCTTCGGGACTAGCGGACTCTACGAGCAGTACTTC
18,-,TRBJ2-7,TRBV7-2,-,CASSSSRGNPESSYEQYF,TGTGCCAGCAGCTCCTCACGAGGGAACCCAGAAAGCTCCTACGAGCAGTACTTC
14,-,TRBJ1-4,TRBV5-1,-,CASSLDGRREKLFF,TGCGCCAGCAGCTTGGACGGACGACGTGAAAAACTGTTTTTT
15,-,TRBJ2-1,TRBV7-8,-,CASSPTGLRGNEQFF,TGTGCCAGCAGCCCCACGGGACTCCGTGGGAATGAGCAGTTCTTC
12,-,TRBJ2-7,TRBV6-5,-,CASRKGTYEQYF,TGTGCCAGCCGTAAAGGGACCTACGAGCAGTACTTC
13,-,TRBJ2-7,TRBV5-6,-,CASSLDRGGEQYF,TGTGCCAGCAGCTTGGACAGGGGGGGCGAGCAGTACTTC
16,-,TRBJ2-3,TRBV7-2,-,CASSSTLEGGADTQYF,TGTGCCAGCAGCTCAACCTTAGAGGGGGGGGCAGATACGCAGTATTTT
13,-,TRBJ2-1,TRBV18,-,CASSPSFNGEQFF,TGTGCCAGCTCACCTAGTTTTAACGGTGAGCAGTTCTTC
13,-,TRBJ2-1,TRBV11-2,TRBD2,CASSLGLAGTGFF,TGTGCCAGCAGCCTTGGACTAGCGGGAACGGGGTTCTTC
13,-,TRBJ2-3,TRBV11-2,-,CASSSFSTDTQYF,TGTGCCAGCAGCTCCTTTAGCACAGATACGCAGTATTTT
15,few,TRBJ2-2,TRBV5-1,-,CASSLEGANTGELFF,TGCGCCAGCAGCTTGGAAGGGGCGAACACCGGGGAGCTGTTTTTT